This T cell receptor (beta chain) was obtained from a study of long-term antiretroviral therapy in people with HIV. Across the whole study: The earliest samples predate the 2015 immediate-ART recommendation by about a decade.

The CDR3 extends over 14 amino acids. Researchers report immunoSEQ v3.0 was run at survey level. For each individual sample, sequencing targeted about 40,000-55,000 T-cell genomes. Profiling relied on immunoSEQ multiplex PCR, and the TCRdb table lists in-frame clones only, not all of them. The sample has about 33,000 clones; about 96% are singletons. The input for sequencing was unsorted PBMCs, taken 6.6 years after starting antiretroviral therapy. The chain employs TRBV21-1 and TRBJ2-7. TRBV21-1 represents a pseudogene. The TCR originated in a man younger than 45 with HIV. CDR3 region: CASSKGGDSYEQYF. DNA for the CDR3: TGTGCCAGCAGCAAAGGAGGGGACTCCTACGAGCAGTACTTC.